Listed below are T cell receptor beta chains from one sample, sequenced in a study of glioma-infiltrating T cells. TCRdb redid the calling of the multiplex PCR reads with MiXCR, one entry per CDR3 protein. The table has more than 90,000 distinct CDR3 sequences, 35% to 45% seen once; the top ten hold roughly two fifths. The specimen sequenced was glioma tissue, nonneoplastic brain tissue, or PBMCs (not recorded which). All receptors derive from a human donor with low-grade glioma or glioblastoma, undergoing nonglioma brain surgery, or in good health (not recorded which). Both conserved end residues are part of each CDR3. D genes are given only for firm matches. Clone size is stated in some rows and not others, as once, few, many or a class when expanded.

TGTGCCAGCAGCTTAAGTTCAGGGGGAACCTACGAGCAGTACTTC,CASSLSSGGTYEQYF,TRBD1,TRBV7-2,TRBJ2-7,15,many
TGCGCCAGCAGCTTGGGCCTCGCTACTAGCTACGAGCAGTACTTC,CASSLGLATSYEQYF,.,TRBV5-1,TRBJ2-7,15,.
TGTGCCAGCACCTCGCCACCATCGAACACTGAAGCTTTCTTT,CASTSPPSNTEAFF,.,TRBV12-3/TRBV12-4,TRBJ1-1,14,.
TGTGCCTGGAGGCTAGCGGGGAGCACAGATACGCAGTACTTT,CAWRLAGSTDTQYF,TRBD2,TRBV30,TRBJ2-3,14,.
TGTGCCAGCTCACCACGTACAGAAGAGACCCAGTACTTC,CASSPRTEETQYF,.,TRBV18,TRBJ2-5,13,many
TGTGCCAGCAGCACGACAGTTTATGGATCACCCCTCCACTTT,CASSTTVYGSPLHF,.,TRBV28,TRBJ1-6,14,many
TGTGCCAGCAGCTCCTATCCCGAGGCAAACCCTACCTACGAGCAGTACTTC,CASSSYPEANPTYEQYF,.,TRBV11-2,TRBJ2-7,17,many
TGCGCCAGCAGCTTCGACAGGACCGAATCCTCTGGGGCCAACGTCCTGACTTTC,CASSFDRTESSGANVLTF,.,TRBV5-1,TRBJ2-6,18,many
TGCAGTGCTAGAGGGGGGGGACAGGGGAGGTACGAGCAGTACTTC,CSARGGGQGRYEQYF,TRBD1,TRBV20-1,TRBJ2-7,15,many
TGTGCCAGCAGCTTAGGAGGGACAGGGGTCGACGAGCAGTACTTC,CASSLGGTGVDEQYF,TRBD1,TRBV7-9,TRBJ2-7,15,many
TGTGCCAGCAGCCCCCAGGTGGCCTACGAGCAGTACTTC,CASSPQVAYEQYF,.,TRBV9,TRBJ2-7,13,many
TGTGCCAGCAGCTTGGACTCTATCGACTATGGCTACACCTTC,CASSLDSIDYGYTF,.,TRBV7-2,TRBJ1-2,14,.
TGTGCCACCCGGGACTATTACAATGAGCAGTTCTTC,CATRDYYNEQFF,TRBD2,TRBV27,TRBJ2-1,12,many
TGTGCCAGCAGCTCCTTCCTGCACGGACAAGAGACCCAGTACTTC,CASSSFLHGQETQYF,.,TRBV7-9,TRBJ2-5,15,many
TGTGCCAGCAGCTTGGGGGCAGAAGGAGTCATTCAGTACTTC,CASSLGAEGVIQYF,.,TRBV12-3/TRBV12-4,TRBJ2-4,14,.
TGCAGTGCTCAGGGCGGGGGGTCGGGGGCAGATACGCAGTATTTT,CSAQGGGSGADTQYF,TRBD2,TRBV20-1,TRBJ2-3,15,many
TGTGCCAGCAGCACCAACTACCAAGAGACCCAGTACTTC,CASSTNYQETQYF,.,TRBV7-2,TRBJ2-5,13,many
.,CASSFYICSASWTSGRAYEQYF,.,TRBV28,TRBJ2-7,22,.
TGTGCCAGCAGCTTAGCGGACGGCGGGGGGGCGGACGAGCAGTACTTC,CASSLADGGGADEQYF,TRBD2,TRBV7-6,TRBJ2-7,16,many
TGTGCCAGCAGTTACGGGGGACCGAGCTACGAGCGGTTCTTC,CASSYGGPSYERFF,.,TRBV6-2/TRBV6-3,TRBJ2-1,14,.
TGTGCCAGCACCCGATCCGCAGGGGACGCCTACGAGCAGTACTTC,CASTRSAGDAYEQYF,.,TRBV6-1,TRBJ2-7,15,many
TGTGCCAGCAGTGAACTCGAAGGGACAGGGTGGTCCTACAATGAGCAGTTCTTC,CASSELEGTGWSYNEQFF,TRBD1,TRBV6-1,TRBJ2-1,18,many
TGTGCCATAAGGACTAGCGAAAACTCTGGGGCCAACGTCCTGACTTTC,CAIRTSENSGANVLTF,TRBD2,TRBV10-3,TRBJ2-6,16,few
TGTGCCAGCAGAGTAAGCTCTGGGGCCAACGTCCTGACTTTC,CASRVSSGANVLTF,.,TRBV2,TRBJ2-6,14,.
TGTGCCACCAGTGATCCGAGACTAGCGGGAACGACGAACACCGGGGAGCTGTTTTTT,CATSDPRLAGTTNTGELFF,TRBD2,TRBV24-1,TRBJ2-2,19,many
TGTGCCAGCAGCTCCCGGGACAACAATCAGCCCCAGCATTTT,CASSSRDNNQPQHF,.,TRBV7-8,TRBJ1-5,14,many
TGCAGCATTGGAGTGAACACCGAAGCTTTCTTT,CSIGVNTEAFF,.,TRBV29-1,TRBJ1-1,11,.
TGCGCCAGCAGCCAAGAATTGGGGAGCAATGAGCAGTTCTTC,CASSQELGSNEQFF,.,TRBV4-1,TRBJ2-1,14,medium-sized
TGTGCCAGCAGGGGACAGGCTCGGGGCTACACCTTC,CASRGQARGYTF,TRBD1,TRBV2,TRBJ1-2,12,many
TGTGCCATCAGTGAGTCGAGTGAGACCCAGTACTTC,CAISESSETQYF,.,TRBV10-3,TRBJ2-5,12,many
TGTGCCAGCAGCTTGGATGGACAGCGCACAGATACGCAGTATTTT,CASSLDGQRTDTQYF,.,TRBV5-5,TRBJ2-3,15,.
TGTGCCAGCAGCCGTCCGCCGGGACAGAGCACAGATAGGCAGTATTTT,CASSRPPGQSTDRQYF,TRBD1,TRBV9,TRBJ2-3,16,.
TGCAGTGCCATTGGTGCAGCTTACGAGCAGTCCTTC,CSAIGAAYEQSF,.,TRBV20-1,TRBJ2-7,12,.
TGTGTCGGCAGCCTGATTAGCTCAGACATTCAGTACTTC,CVGSLISSDIQYF,.,TRBV14,TRBJ2-4,13,.
TGTGCCATCATCCCAGCGGGAGGGAGCTCCTACAATGAGCAGTCCTTC,CAIIPAGGSSYNEQSF,TRBD2,TRBV7-2,TRBJ2-1,16,.
TGTGCCAGTAGGGAACTAGCGGGAAGATACAATGAGCAGTTCTTC,CASRELAGRYNEQFF,TRBD2,TRBV19,TRBJ2-1,15,many
TGTGCCAGCAGCCCGGTTCTACTCTACGAGCAGTACTTC,CASSPVLLYEQYF,.,TRBV3-1,TRBJ2-7,13,.
TGTGCCAGCAGTAGCGGAACGAACATCTGGGAGCTGTTTTTT,CASSSGTNIWELFF,.,TRBV6-5,TRBJ2-2,14,.
TGTGCCACCAGCAGAGATCCGACAGGGGGCTACATTCAGTACTTC,CATSRDPTGGYIQYF,TRBD1,TRBV15,TRBJ2-4,15,many
TGTGCCAGCAGCCAGGGACGGTCGGCTAGCGGGAGCTCCTACGAGCAGTACTTC,CASSQGRSASGSSYEQYF,TRBD2,TRBV7-2,TRBJ2-7,18,many
TGTGCCAGCAGCCAGGTTGGGGGTATCTATGGCTACACCTTC,CASSQVGGIYGYTF,.,TRBV3-1,TRBJ1-2,14,many
TGTGCCAGCAGCTTCACGGCCCAGGGGGTCGGAGGGACCCAGTACTTC,CASSFTAQGVGGTQYF,TRBD1,TRBV7-9,TRBJ2-5,16,many
TGCAGCGTTGCGGTGCGGGACTACTTCAACAATGAGCAGTTCTTC,CSVAVRDYFNNEQFF,TRBD2,TRBV29-1,TRBJ2-1,15,many
TGTGCCAGTATAAGGGGAAGCGGGAGGGCAAGTAATGAGCAGTTCTTC,CASIRGSGRASNEQFF,TRBD2,TRBV19,TRBJ2-1,16,many
TGTGCCAGCGGGAGGACCGAGCAGTTCTTC,CASGRTEQFF,.,TRBV12-3/TRBV12-4,TRBJ2-1,10,.
TGTGCCAGCAGGCCAACAATGACAGGGCGGGAGACCCAGTACTTC,CASRPTMTGRETQYF,TRBD1,TRBV5-5,TRBJ2-5,15,.
TGTGCCAGCAGTTACTCCTTGACTAGCGGGGGGTCGAGCTCCTACAATGAGCAGTTCTTC,CASSYSLTSGGSSSYNEQFF,TRBD2,TRBV6-6,TRBJ2-1,20,many
TGTGCCATCGGACAGGGCGGATACGAGCAGTACTTC,CAIGQGGYEQYF,TRBD1,TRBV6-1,TRBJ2-7,12,once
TGTGCCAGTAGTATTGGCGGAGACTATGGCTACACCTTC,CASSIGGDYGYTF,.,TRBV19,TRBJ1-2,13,many
TGTGCCAGCAGCTTAAGGCCAGGCGGTACTAACTATGGCTACACCTTC,CASSLRPGGTNYGYTF,.,TRBV7-6,TRBJ1-2,16,many
TGCAGTGCCGTACCTGCCAGCTCCTACGAGCAGTACTTC,CSAVPASSYEQYF,.,TRBV20-1,TRBJ2-7,13,many
TGTGCCAGCAGCTGGAAGGGACAGGGGGCGGGGGAGCAGTACTTC,CASSWKGQGAGEQYF,TRBD1,TRBV7-2,TRBJ2-7,15,many
TGTGCCAGCAGCCTACGAGGGACAGGCCGGACTGAAGCTTTCTTT,CASSLRGTGRTEAFF,TRBD1,TRBV6-1,TRBJ1-1,15,many
TGTGCCAGCAGCCGTAGCGGGAGGGCCCAAGAGACCCAGTACTTC,CASSRSGRAQETQYF,TRBD2,TRBV5-6,TRBJ2-5,15,few
TGTGCCAGCAGTCAAGGACAGTTTCTGCATTTT,CASSQGQFLHF,.,TRBV28,TRBJ1-5,11,.